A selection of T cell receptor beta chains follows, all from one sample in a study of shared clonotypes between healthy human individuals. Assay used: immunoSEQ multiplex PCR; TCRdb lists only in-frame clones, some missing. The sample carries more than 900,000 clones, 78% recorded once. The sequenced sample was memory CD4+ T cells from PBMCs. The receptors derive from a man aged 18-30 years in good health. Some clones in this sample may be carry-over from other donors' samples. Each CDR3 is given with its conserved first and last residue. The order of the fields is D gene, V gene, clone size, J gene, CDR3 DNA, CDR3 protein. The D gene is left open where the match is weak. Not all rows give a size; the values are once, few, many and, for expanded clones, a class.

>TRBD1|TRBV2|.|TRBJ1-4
TGTGCCAGCAGTTCAACAGGGGGCGCGGGAAAAAAACTGTTTTTT
CASSSTGGAGKKLFF
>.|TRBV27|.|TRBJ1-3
TGTGCCAGCAGCCGCACCCCCTTTGGAAACACCATATATTTT
CASSRTPFGNTIYF
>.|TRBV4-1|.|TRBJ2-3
TGCGCCAGCAGCCAAGCGGACAGCACAGATACGCAGTATTTT
CASSQADSTDTQYF
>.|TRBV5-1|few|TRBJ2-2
TGCGCCAGCAGCGCACAGGGAAGGGGGAACACCGGGGAGCTGTTTTTT
CASSAQGRGNTGELFF
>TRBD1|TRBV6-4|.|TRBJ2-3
TGTGCCAGCAGACCGGACAGGGGCGCAGATACGCAGTATTTT
CASRPDRGADTQYF
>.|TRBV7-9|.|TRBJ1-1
TGTGCCAGCAGCTTAGCGCTGAGGTCAGAGGGAGACACTGAAGCTTTCTTT
CASSLALRSEGDTEAFF
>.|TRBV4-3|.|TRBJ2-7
TGCGCCAGCAGCCAAGACGAGAAAGGGAAGCAGTACTTC
CASSQDEKGKQYF
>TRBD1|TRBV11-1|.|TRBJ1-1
TGTGCCAGCAGCTTAGTGACAGGGGGCACTGAAGCTTTCTTT
CASSLVTGGTEAFF
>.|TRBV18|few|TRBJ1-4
TGTGCCAGCTCACCCTACGTTGCAACTAATGAAAAACTGTTTTTT
CASSPYVATNEKLFF
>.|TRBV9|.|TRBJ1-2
TGTGCCAGCAGCGTAGATGGCAGGACCAACTATGGCTACACCTTC
CASSVDGRTNYGYTF
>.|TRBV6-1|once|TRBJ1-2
TGTGCCAGCAGCGTCAGGGGAGGGTATGGCTACACCTTC
CASSVRGGYGYTF
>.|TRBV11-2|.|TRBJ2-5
TGTGCCAGCAGCTTAGTCGGGGGCTACGAGACCCAGTACTTC
CASSLVGGYETQYF
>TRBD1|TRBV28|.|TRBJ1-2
TGTGCCAGCAGTTCCGGGACAGGGGGCGGGCTCAGCTATGGCTACACCTTC
CASSSGTGGGLSYGYTF
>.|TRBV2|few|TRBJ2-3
TGTGCCAGCACCCTAGGACTCACAGATACGCAGTATTTT
CASTLGLTDTQYF
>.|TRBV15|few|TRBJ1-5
TGTGCCACCAGCAGAGACGGGACTTTCAAGCCCCAGCATTTT
CATSRDGTFKPQHF
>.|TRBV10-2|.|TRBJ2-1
TGCGCCAGCTGGGCGGGCCATGAGCAGTTCTTC
CASWAGHEQFF
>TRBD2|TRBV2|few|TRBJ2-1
TGTGCCAGCAGTGCCGGACTAGCGGGGTACAATGAGCAGTTCTTC
CASSAGLAGYNEQFF
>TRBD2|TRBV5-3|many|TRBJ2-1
TGTGCCAGACTTCTAGGCAACGCCGGGGAGGGCCCCTACAATGAGCAGTTCTTC
CARLLGNAGEGPYNEQFF
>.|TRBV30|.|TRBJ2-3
TGTGCCTGGAGTGTTGGAGGGCTTACGCAGTATTTT
CAWSVGGLTQYF
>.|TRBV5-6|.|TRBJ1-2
TGTGCCAGCAGCTTGGGGACGCGTTCGGAGTCTTGCTTC
CASSLGTRSESCF
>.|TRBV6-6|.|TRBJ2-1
TGTGCCAGCAGTTACTCAGGGGCCTCCTACAATGAGCAGTTCTTC
CASSYSGASYNEQFF
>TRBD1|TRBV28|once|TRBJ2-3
TGTGCCAGCAGGGGACAGAAACCCAGCCGGGGGTATTTT
CASRGQKPSRGYF
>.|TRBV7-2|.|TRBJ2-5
TGTGCCAGCAGCTCAAACACGGGACCAGGGAAGACCCAGTACTTC
CASSSNTGPGKTQYF
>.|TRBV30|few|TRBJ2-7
TGTGCCTGGAGTGCCGGGGCCGTCTCGGAGCAGTACTTC
CAWSAGAVSEQYF
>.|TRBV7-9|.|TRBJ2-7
TGTGCCAGCAGCGGGCCGAGCGGGTCTAACTACGAGCAGTACTTC
CASSGPSGSNYEQYF
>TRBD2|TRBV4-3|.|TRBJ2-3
TGCGCCAGCAGATCATCCGGGACTAGGTTCACAGATACGCAGTATTTT
CASRSSGTRFTDTQYF
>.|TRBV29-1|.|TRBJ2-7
TGCAGCGTCGGAAAAGGGCCCATTCCCTACGAGCAGTACTTC
CSVGKGPIPYEQYF
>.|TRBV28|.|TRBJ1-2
TGTGCCAGCAGTGACCTGGGGGGCTACACCTTC
CASSDLGGYTF
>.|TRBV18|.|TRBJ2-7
TGTGCCAGCTCACCCAGGCTCGGCAACGAGCAGTACTTC
CASSPRLGNEQYF
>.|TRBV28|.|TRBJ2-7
TGTGCCAGCTGCCGACAGTACTACGAGCAGTACTTC
CASCRQYYEQYF
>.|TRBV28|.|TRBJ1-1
TGTGCCAGCAGCGGCATTATGACGGGGCAAAGAGCTTTCTTT
CASSGIMTGQRAFF
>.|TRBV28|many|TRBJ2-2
TGTGCCAGCAGTTTATCTTCCCTCCGGGCCGCCGGGGAGCTGTTTTTT
CASSLSSLRAAGELFF
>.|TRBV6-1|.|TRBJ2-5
TGTGCCAGCAGTCGGGACTTTTTAAAGACCCAGTACTTC
CASSRDFLKTQYF
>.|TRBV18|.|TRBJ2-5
TGTGCCAGCTCCAGGGGAGAGCAAGAGACCCAGTACTTC
CASSRGEQETQYF
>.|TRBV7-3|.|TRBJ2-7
TGTGCCAGCAGCCCCACCCACTCCTACGAGCAGTACTTC
CASSPTHSYEQYF
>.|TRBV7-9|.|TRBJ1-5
TGTGCCAGCAGCGTAGAGGGACCGGACCCCCAGCATTTT
CASSVEGPDPQHF
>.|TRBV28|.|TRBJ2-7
TGTGCCAGCACCCAAGTTGACGGAAGCTCCTACGAGCAGTACTTC
CASTQVDGSSYEQYF
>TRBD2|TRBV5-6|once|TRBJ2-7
TGTGCCAGCAGCTTGAGTAGCGGGAGGGCGGTCTACGAGCAGTACTTC
CASSLSSGRAVYEQYF
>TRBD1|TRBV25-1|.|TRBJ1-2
TGTGCCAGCAGTTCCCGCGGGACAGGGGAAAATGGCTACACCTTC
CASSSRGTGENGYTF
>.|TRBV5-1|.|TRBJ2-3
TGCGCCAGCAGCCCGACGGTGAGCACAGATACGCAGTATTTT
CASSPTVSTDTQYF
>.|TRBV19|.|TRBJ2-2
TGTGCCAGTAGGTTCGGGACATCAACCGGGGAGCTGTTTTTT
CASRFGTSTGELFF
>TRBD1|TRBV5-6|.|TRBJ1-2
TGTGCCAGCAGCTTGTTCCCAGGAACAGGGGCTAACTATGGCTACACCTTC
CASSLFPGTGANYGYTF
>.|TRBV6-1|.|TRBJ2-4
TGTGCCAGCAGTTTTAGCGGAGCCAAAAACATTCAGTACTTC
CASSFSGAKNIQYF
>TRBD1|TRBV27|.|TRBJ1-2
TGTGCCAGCAGTTCCCACAGGGGGCACTATGGCTACACCTTC
CASSSHRGHYGYTF
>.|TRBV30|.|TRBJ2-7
TGTGCCTGGAGTGTTTCCTACGAGCAGTACTTC
CAWSVSYEQYF
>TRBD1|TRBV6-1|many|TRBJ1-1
TGTGCCAGCAGTGAAGTTGGAGGGACAGGAGCTTTCTTT
CASSEVGGTGAFF
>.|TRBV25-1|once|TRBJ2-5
TGTGCCAGCAGCGCCCCCGGAGGGTGGAAGACCCAGTACTTC
CASSAPGGWKTQYF
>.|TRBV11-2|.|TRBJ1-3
TGTGCCAGCAGCCACCGAGGGCGGGAAGGCTCTGGAAACACCATATATTTT
CASSHRGREGSGNTIYF
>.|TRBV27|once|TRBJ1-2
TGTGCCAGCCCCCCAGATGGGGCCGGCTATGGCTACACCTTC
CASPPDGAGYGYTF
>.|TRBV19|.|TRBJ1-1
TGTGCCAGTAGGACCTCCAGGGGCCGGAGTGAAGCTTTCTTT
CASRTSRGRSEAFF
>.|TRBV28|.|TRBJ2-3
TGTGCCAGCAGCCGCCAACTAGTGGATACGCAGTATTTT
CASSRQLVDTQYF
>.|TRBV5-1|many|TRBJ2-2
TGCGCCAGTTCCCGGCTAGCGAGCACCGGGGAGCTGTTTTTT
CASSRLASTGELFF
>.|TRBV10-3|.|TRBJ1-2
TGTGCCATCAGTGCCTCAGCTTTATATGGCTACACCTTC
CAISASALYGYTF
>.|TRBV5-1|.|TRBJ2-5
TGCGCCAGCAGCTTGGTTCCCGCACAAGAGACCCAGTACTTC
CASSLVPAQETQYF
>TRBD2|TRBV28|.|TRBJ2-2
TGTGCCAGCAGTTTAAGAAGCGGGAGAACGTCAGCCGGGGAGCTGTTTTTT
CASSLRSGRTSAGELFF
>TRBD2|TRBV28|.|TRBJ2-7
TGTGCCAGCAGTTTGGCCGGAAGCGGGGCCTCCTACGAGCAGTACTTC
CASSLAGSGASYEQYF
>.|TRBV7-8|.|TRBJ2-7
TGTGCCAGCAGCTTAGGGACTTCCTCCTACGAGCAGTACTTC
CASSLGTSSYEQYF
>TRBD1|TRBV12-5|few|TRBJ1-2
TGTGCTAGCCACCGGGACAGTGATGGCTACACCTTC
CASHRDSDGYTF